This TCR beta chain was found in a study of OX40 agonist ivuxolimab in advanced cancers. Study overall: Dose-escalation patients were diagnosed with hepatocellular carcinoma, melanoma, renal cell cancer or head and neck cancer.

Any history of autoimmune disease or systemic immunosuppression disqualified patients. A remark on this clone: The antigen is not known.

TCRdb's table, derived via immunoSEQ multiplex PCR, lists solely in-frame clones and lacks some. The sample holds tens of thousands of clones, roughly 82% seen once. Findings and caveats of the study: Both blood CD4+ and CD8+ T cells showed clonal growth by week 6 at 0.1 to 3.0 mg/kg.

Sequenced here: CD4+ or CD8+ T cells sorted from blood, sampled in a trial of the OX40 agonist ivuxolimab. The clonotype was recovered from an adult with an advanced solid tumor such as melanoma, head and neck, liver or kidney cancer.

CDR3 sequence (DNA): TGTGCCATCAGTGAGACAGCTAATGAGCAGTTCTTC. This codes for CAISETANEQFF. The rearrangement joins TRBV10-3 to TRBJ2-1; D gene ambiguous. V was pared by 2 bases and J by 7 bases, with 6 bases between. CDR3 length equals 12 residues. From germline, CDR1 is ENHRY and CDR2 SYGVKD.